This passage covers 25 T cell receptor beta chains from one sample sequenced in a study of molecular identifiers for immune sequencing clone quantification. TCRdb itself ran the PCR reads through MiXCR, one entry per CDR3 protein. The sample lists fewer than 350,000 distinct CDR3 sequences; roughly 23% were seen once. Sequencing was performed on naive CD8+ T cells from blood, with Jurkat cell RNA spiked in. As to subset: FACS-sorted CD8+CD4-CCR7+CD45RA+ naive T cells. The source of these receptors is a human donor in good health. Some libraries in this study had Jurkat cell RNA spiked in.

Ten or more counts support this clonotype. V usage is TRBV20-1 and J usage is TRBJ2-6; D tentatively fits TRBD1 or TRBD2 (5 bases each). This CDR3 comprises 17 residues. The V and J ends lost 5 bases and 0 bases respectively, with 17 bases between them. Per the germline V gene, CDR1 is DFQATT and CDR2 is SNEGSKA (reference sequence). The CDR3 protein is CSAPPPQGDSGANVLTF. CDR3 DNA: TGCAGTGCTCCACCACCTCAGGGAGACTCTGGGGCCAACGTCCTGACTTTC.

This clonotype was counted many times. This chain links TRBV20-1 with TRBJ2-3; 11 nucleotides line up with TRBD2. Per germline, CDR1 DFQATT and CDR2 SNEGSKA (reference sequence). CDR3 length equals 14 residues. Losses at the gene ends were 5 bases for V and 6 bases for J; bases not matched to a gene: 7. CDR3 nucleotide sequence: TGCAGTGCTTTTAGACTAGCGGGATCGGATACGCAGTATTTT. It translates to CSAFRLAGSDTQYF.

As concerns this clonotype: A much larger clonotype is one base distant, so this may be a read error. The chain is built from TRBV9 and TRBJ1-4; D unclear. This CDR3 is 14 amino acids long. Germline loops: CDR1 SGDLS, CDR2 YYNGEE. The V end was cut by 4 bases, the J end by 14 bases, with 21 bases between. The CDR3 protein is CASSSFSAAGNLFF. CDR3 coding DNA: TGTGCCAGCAGCTCCTTCTCAGCCGCGGGAAACCTGTTTTTT.

In the case of this clonotype: A much larger clone is a single base away; this may be a read error. V is TRBV7-7 and J is TRBJ2-7, with 10 bases that match TRBD1. The CDR3 is made up of 15 amino acids. Germline V lookup: CDR1 SSHAT, CDR2 FNYEAQ (reference sequence). The CDR3 region is CASSQGEGQGYEQYF. For the CDR3, the DNA is TGTGCTAGCAGTCAGGGGGAGGGACAGGGGTACGAGCAGTACTTC.

This clonotype was detected ten times or more. V usage is TRBV7-2 and J usage is TRBJ2-7, with TRBD2 matching 9 bases. V trimming: 6 bases; J trimming: 2 bases; junction bases outside the gene matches: 5. This CDR3 is 14 amino acids long. Germline loops: CDR1 SGHTA, CDR2 FQGNSA. Here the CDR3 reads CASRKTSGTYEQYF. The CDR3 bases are TGTGCCAGCAGGAAGACTAGCGGAACCTACGAGCAGTACTTC. The complete variable domain, with remaining parts taken from reference TRBV7-2 and TRBJ2-7, reads GAGVSQSPSNKVTEKGKDVELRCDPISGHTALYWYRQSLGQGLEFLIYFQGNSAPDKSGLPSDRFSAERTGGSVSTLTIQRTQQEDSAVYLCASRKTSGTYEQYFGPGTRLTVT.

This clonotype was picked up many times. The chain carries TRBV7-6 and TRBJ2-7, with 8 positions matching TRBD2. This CDR3 spans 14 amino acids. Germline V gives CDR1 SGHVS, CDR2 FNYEAQ. V was pared by 2 bases and J by 6 bases, with 6 bases of the junction left unmatched. Here the CDR3 reads CASSLLREGPEQYF. The CDR3 region has the DNA TGTGCCAGCAGCTTACTTCGGGAGGGCCCCGAGCAGTACTTC.

This clonotype appeared many times. V is TRBV27 and J is TRBJ2-6; 9 positions agree with TRBD1. The CDR3 is 16 residues long. V shed 4 bases, J shed 2 bases, and the junction held 3 bases outside the gene matches. Germline V gene data show CDR1 as MNHEY and CDR2 as SMNVEV (reference sequence). CDR3 in amino acids: CASSYTGGAGANVLTF. The CDR3 nucleotides read TGTGCCAGCAGTTATACAGGGGGCGCTGGGGCCAACGTCCTGACTTTC.

This clonotype was counted many times. Here the CDR3 reads CASSPGQGSQPQHF. In nucleotides, the CDR3 is TGTGCCAGCAGCCCGGGACAGGGAAGTCAGCCCCAGCATTTT. This chain uses TRBV12-3 or TRBV12-4 with TRBJ1-5; 9 bases agree with TRBD1. This CDR3 comprises 14 residues. The V gene end was trimmed by 6 bases and the J gene end by 6 bases; junction bases not matched to a gene: 6.

This clonotype was observed a single time. This chain links TRBV4-3 with TRBJ2-7; 10 bases agree with TRBD2. V lost 0 bases, J lost 4 bases, and 12 bases stayed unmatched. The CDR3 is 18 amino acids. Germline loops: CDR1 LGHNA, CDR2 YSLEER. CDR3 sequence: CASSQDHSSGRAVYEQYF. CDR3 DNA sequence: TGCGCCAGCAGCCAAGATCACTCCAGCGGGAGGGCCGTGTACGAGCAGTACTTC.

This clonotype was recorded at least ten times. The chain recombines TRBV20-1 with TRBJ2-7; D may be TRBD1 (5 bases). The germline V gene encodes CDR1 DFQATT and CDR2 SNEGSKA (reference sequence). The CDR3 has 13 residues. V was cut by 0 bases and J by 4 bases, with 10 bases left in between. The chain's CDR3 is CSARDLSGYEQYF. The CDR3 DNA reads TGCAGTGCTAGAGATTTATCAGGGTACGAGCAGTACTTC.

This clonotype occurred many times. The rearrangement uses TRBV5-1 and TRBJ1-2; D is ambiguous. The V gene lost 0 bases and the J gene lost 3 bases, with 12 bases spanning the gap. Germline V gene sequence: CDR1 SGHRS, CDR2 YFSETQ. The CDR3 covers 15 residues. In nucleotides, the CDR3 is TGCGCCAGCAGCTTGGCATCTAGCAGTTACTATGGCTACACCTTC. Encoded protein: CASSLASSSYYGYTF.

This clonotype was detected a few times. The rearrangement joins TRBV4-1 to TRBJ1-4; D is uncertain. Germline values: CDR1 MGHRA, CDR2 YSYEKL. CDR3 length equals 16 residues. Trimming took 1 base from V and 8 from J, leaving 17 bases between them. The CDR3 nucleotides read TGCGCCAGCAGCCAAGCCACGGACCTTTGGGCGGAAAAACTGTTTTTT. Its protein product is CASSQATDLWAEKLFF.

This clonotype was recorded many times. This chain links TRBV5-5 with TRBJ1-1; no clear D gene. Germline V gene lookup returns CDR1 SGHKS and CDR2 YYEKEE (reference sequence). V was trimmed by 5 bases and J by 4 bases, leaving 12 bases between them. The CDR3 spans 13 residues. The CDR3 sequence is CASRLTTSTEAFF. CDR3 bases: TGTGCCAGCAGATTAACGACAAGCACTGAAGCTTTCTTT.

CDR3 nucleotide sequence: TGTGCCATCAGTGGGAATCTAAACGAGCAGTACTTC. Protein product: CAISGNLNEQYF. The chain employs TRBV10-3 and TRBJ2-7; D gene uncertain. Germline-derived CDR1 and CDR2 are ENHRY and SYGVKD. V was clipped by 4 bases and J by 5 bases, with 9 bases between them. The CDR3 totals 12 residues.

This clonotype was picked up many times. The chain carries TRBV7-9 and TRBJ1-1, with 9 positions matching TRBD1. The germline gives CDR1 SEHNR, CDR2 FQNEAQ (reference sequence). V lost 5 bases, J lost 5 bases, and 6 bases stayed unmatched. The CDR3 loop spans 14 amino acids. In DNA form, the CDR3 reads TGTGCCAGCAGCCCCATGACAGGGGGGACTGAAGCTTTCTTT. It translates to CASSPMTGGTEAFF.

As regards this clonotype: One end of the junction is discordant with germline, which a read error may explain. The rearrangement uses TRBV27 and TRBJ1-5; D gene unclear. The CDR3 contains 13 residues. The germline CDR1 and CDR2 sequences are MNHEY and SMNVEV (reference sequence). The CDR3 sequence is CASSLSANQPQRF. DNA for the CDR3: TGTGCCAGCAGTTTATCGGCCAATCAGCCCCAGCGTTTT.

In DNA form, the CDR3 reads TGTGCCAGCAGGTGGACAGCCCACATTGAAGCTTTCTTT. Amino acids: CASRWTAHIEAFF. The chain employs TRBV27 and TRBJ1-1; tentative D call: TRBD1 (6 bases). The CDR3 length is 13 residues. V lost 6 bases, J lost 7 bases, and 15 bases lay in between. Germline-derived CDR1 and CDR2 are MNHEY and SMNVEV (reference sequence).

At least ten counts were recorded for this clonotype. The chain combines TRBV2 with TRBJ2-3; 9 bases map to TRBD2. Germline loops: CDR1 SNHLY, CDR2 FYNNEI. Unmatched junction bases numbered 11, after V lost 5 bases and J lost 5 bases. The CDR3 is 16 residues long. Here the CDR3 reads CASSPVAGAMGDTQYF. CDR3 sequence (DNA): TGTGCCAGCAGTCCCGTAGCGGGGGCCATGGGAGATACGCAGTATTTT.

This clonotype was detected many times. The chain joins TRBV5-5 to TRBJ2-7; D is possibly TRBD1 (5 bases). V lost 5 bases to trimming and J lost 1 base, with 16 bases between them. The CDR3 spans 15 residues. Germline loops: CDR1 SGHKS, CDR2 YYEKEE (reference sequence). This CDR3 is CASSQYLKGSYEQYF. The DNA of the CDR3 is TGTGCCAGCAGTCAGTACTTGAAGGGGTCCTACGAGCAGTACTTC.

The chain couples TRBV5-8 to TRBJ2-1; TRBD2 might be the D (7 bases). CDR1 and CDR2 (germline): SGHTS, YDEGEE. CDR3 length: 17 residues. Trimming stripped 4 bases from V and 0 bases from J, with 17 bases between. The CDR3 DNA is TGTGCCAGCAGCGGGGGCGGAGCGGGAAGCTCCTACAATGAGCAGTTCTTC. It yields the protein CASSGGGAGSSYNEQFF.

At least ten counts were recorded for this clonotype. This chain uses TRBV5-1 with TRBJ2-7, with unresolved D. The germline V gene has CDR1 SGHRS and CDR2 YFSETQ. V was shortened by 2 bases and J by 3 bases, with 15 bases between the two germline ends. The CDR3 runs to 15 residues. The CDR3 DNA sequence: TGCGCCAGCAGCTTCGGCCACACCTCCGACTACGAGCAGTACTTC. Its protein product is CASSFGHTSDYEQYF.

This clonotype was detected ten times or more. This rearrangement joins TRBV4-3 to TRBJ1-1, with unresolved D. Germline V gene data show CDR1 as LGHNA and CDR2 as YSLEER. Trimming removed 4 bases at V and 2 bases at J, with 11 bases between. The CDR3 runs 14 residues. The DNA of the CDR3 is TGCGCCAGCAGCCGCCGTTCCCAAAACACTGAAGCTTTCTTT. This sequence encodes CASSRRSQNTEAFF.

At least ten counts were recorded for this clonotype. The chain uses TRBV29-1 and TRBJ2-2, with 8 positions matching TRBD1. CDR3 length: 14 residues. Germline V CDR1 and CDR2: SQVTM, ANQGSEA. Trimming took 1 base from V and 4 from J; bases not matched to a gene: 2. The CDR3 DNA follows: TGCAGCGTTGAAGGACAGGGGAGCACCGGGGAGCTGTTTTTT. This sequence encodes CSVEGQGSTGELFF.

The table lists this clonotype with many counts. The chain carries TRBV29-1 and TRBJ2-5; a weak D match, TRBD1 (5 bases). CDR1 SQVTM and CDR2 ANQGSEA come from the germline V gene. The germline V and J ends were trimmed by 1 base and 5 bases, with 14 bases remaining between them. The CDR3 extends over 14 amino acids. CDR3: CSVEGLGAEETQYF. DNA for the CDR3: TGCAGCGTTGAAGGTCTAGGGGCTGAGGAGACCCAGTACTTC.

The gene calls are TRBV6-5 and TRBJ2-1; no clear D gene. This CDR3 comprises 15 residues. With 3 bases removed from V and 0 bases from J, the gap between germline ends came to 9 bases. Germline V gene sequence: CDR1 MNHEY, CDR2 SVGAGI. This CDR3 is CASSYLGYSYNEQFF. CDR3 sequence (DNA): TGTGCCAGCAGTTATTTGGGTTACTCCTACAATGAGCAGTTCTTC.